This is a list of T cell receptor beta chains from one sample in a study of T cells after yellow fever vaccination. One entry per CDR3 protein, called by TCRdb with MiXCR from the 5' RACE reads. The table lists about 630,000 distinct CDR3 sequences, over 9% of them singletons, with about 16% in the top ten. The sample was PBMCs, taken on the day of the yellow fever booster vaccination. Receptor source: a man aged 30 to 45 who received the YFV17D yellow fever vaccine. CDR3s include the opening cysteine and the closing phenylalanine or tryptophan. The order of the fields is CDR3 protein, CDR3 DNA, V gene, D gene, clone size, J gene. A D gene is named only where the DNA matches it firmly. A clone size is listed for some rows: how often the clone was seen (once, few, many), or a class if it is expanded.

CDR3 protein: CASSPGYSFSTDTQYF
CDR3 DNA: TGTGCCAGCAGCCCCGGATACAGCTTTAGCACAGATACGCAGTATTTT
V gene: TRBV3-1
D gene: NA
clone size: NA
J gene: TRBJ2-3

CDR3 protein: CASSFLPGTYMQQPQHF
CDR3 DNA: TGTGCCAGCAGTTTCCTGCCCGGGACATACATGCAGCAGCCCCAGCATTTT
V gene: TRBV28
D gene: NA
clone size: few
J gene: TRBJ1-5

CDR3 protein: CASSIGLAGGQNEQFF
CDR3 DNA: TGTGCCAGCAGCATCGGACTAGCGGGAGGACAGAATGAGCAGTTCTTC
V gene: TRBV9
D gene: TRBD2
clone size: NA
J gene: TRBJ2-1

CDR3 protein: CASSPAGGTRNEQFF
CDR3 DNA: TGTGCCAGCAGCCCCGCGGGCGGGACGCGCAATGAGCAGTTCTTC
V gene: TRBV7-3
D gene: NA
clone size: NA
J gene: TRBJ2-1

CDR3 protein: CASSLWGQESYEQYF
CDR3 DNA: TGTGCCAGCAGCTTATGGGGACAGGAGTCCTACGAGCAGTACTTC
V gene: TRBV7-9
D gene: TRBD1
clone size: NA
J gene: TRBJ2-7

CDR3 protein: CASRRASGSGNTIYF
CDR3 DNA: TGTGCCAGCAGACGCGCCTCCGGCTCTGGAAACACCATATATTTT
V gene: TRBV6-1
D gene: NA
clone size: NA
J gene: TRBJ1-3

CDR3 protein: CASSLGPQGAGANVLTF
CDR3 DNA: TGTGCCAGCAGCTTAGGTCCACAGGGGGCGGGGGCCAACGTCCTGACTTTC
V gene: TRBV11-2
D gene: TRBD1
clone size: NA
J gene: TRBJ2-6

CDR3 protein: CASSPLIETQYF
CDR3 DNA: TGTGCCAGCAGCCCCCTCATAGAGACCCAGTACTTC
V gene: TRBV7-9
D gene: NA
clone size: NA
J gene: TRBJ2-5

CDR3 protein: CASSGRGTQETQYF
CDR3 DNA: TGTGCCAGCAGTGGCAGGGGGACCCAAGAGACCCAGTACTTC
V gene: TRBV28
D gene: TRBD1
clone size: NA
J gene: TRBJ2-5

CDR3 protein: CASSSGLGVYNTQYF
CDR3 DNA: TGTGCCAGCAGTTCGGGACTGGGGGTTTATAATACGCAGTATTTT
V gene: TRBV27
D gene: NA
clone size: few
J gene: TRBJ2-3

CDR3 protein: CSVGLAGGIGTGELFF
CDR3 DNA: TGCAGCGTTGGACTAGCGGGAGGGATTGGCACCGGGGAGCTGTTTTTT
V gene: TRBV29-1
D gene: TRBD2
clone size: NA
J gene: TRBJ2-2

CDR3 protein: CASTMGQNNSPLHF
CDR3 DNA: TGTGCCAGCACTATGGGACAGAATAATTCACCCCTCCACTTT
V gene: TRBV12-3/TRBV12-4
D gene: TRBD1
clone size: many
J gene: TRBJ1-6

CDR3 protein: CASSSRAGGRADTQYF
CDR3 DNA: TGTGCCAGCAGCTCCCGAGCGGGAGGGCGGGCAGATACGCAGTATTTT
V gene: TRBV7-8
D gene: TRBD2
clone size: few
J gene: TRBJ2-3

CDR3 protein: CASSWAGVSYNEQFF
CDR3 DNA: TGTGCCAGCAGCTGGGCGGGGGTCTCCTACAATGAGCAGTTCTTC
V gene: TRBV7-9
D gene: TRBD2
clone size: NA
J gene: TRBJ2-1

CDR3 protein: CSARVTGPQQYF
CDR3 DNA: TGCAGTGCTAGAGTTACAGGGCCACAGCAGTACTTC
V gene: TRBV20-1
D gene: NA
clone size: few
J gene: TRBJ2-7

CDR3 protein: CATSGGLRDTQYF
CDR3 DNA: TGTGCCACCAGCGGAGGGCTCCGGGATACGCAGTATTTT
V gene: TRBV15
D gene: NA
clone size: few
J gene: TRBJ2-3

CDR3 protein: CASSLAGLTDRQYF
CDR3 DNA: TGTGCCAGCAGTCTAGCGGGACTAACAGATAGGCAGTATTTT
V gene: TRBV6-4
D gene: TRBD2
clone size: NA
J gene: TRBJ2-3

CDR3 protein: CASSHTSLGVEQFF
CDR3 DNA: TGTGCCAGCAGCCACACTTCGCTAGGGGTAGAGCAGTTCTTC
V gene: TRBV7-2
D gene: NA
clone size: few
J gene: TRBJ2-1

CDR3 protein: CASRGNLPGELFF
CDR3 DNA: TGCGCCAGCAGAGGAAACTTGCCCGGGGAGCTGTTTTTT
V gene: TRBV10-1
D gene: NA
clone size: NA
J gene: TRBJ2-2

CDR3 protein: CASIGQGRSGANVLTF
CDR3 DNA: TGCGCCAGCATTGGACAGGGAAGATCTGGGGCCAACGTCCTGACTTTC
V gene: TRBV10-2
D gene: TRBD1
clone size: NA
J gene: TRBJ2-6

CDR3 protein: CASSYSGDLMNTEAFF
CDR3 DNA: TGCGCCAGCAGCTACAGTGGGGACCTAATGAACACTGAAGCTTTCTTT
V gene: TRBV5-1
D gene: NA
clone size: few
J gene: TRBJ1-1

CDR3 protein: CAISDSGGPYGYTF
CDR3 DNA: TGTGCCATCAGTGATTCCGGCGGTCCCTATGGCTACACCTTC
V gene: TRBV10-3
D gene: NA
clone size: few
J gene: TRBJ1-2

CDR3 protein: CATSRAPTGSQETQYF
CDR3 DNA: TGTGCCACCAGCAGAGCCCCGACAGGATCCCAAGAGACCCAGTACTTC
V gene: TRBV15
D gene: NA
clone size: few
J gene: TRBJ2-5

CDR3 protein: CASSQENYSNQPQHF
CDR3 DNA: TGTGCCAGCTCACAAGAAAACTATAGCAATCAGCCCCAGCATTTT
V gene: TRBV18
D gene: NA
clone size: NA
J gene: TRBJ1-5

CDR3 protein: CASSSLRTGTYEQYF
CDR3 DNA: TGTGCCAGCAGCTCTCTAAGGACAGGGACCTACGAGCAGTACTTC
V gene: TRBV7-8
D gene: TRBD1
clone size: few
J gene: TRBJ2-7

CDR3 protein: CASSPSRGERRYEQYF
CDR3 DNA: TGCGCCAGCAGCCCTAGCAGAGGGGAAAGAAGATACGAGCAGTACTTC
V gene: TRBV5-1
D gene: NA
clone size: NA
J gene: TRBJ2-7

CDR3 protein: CSARLQETQYF
CDR3 DNA: TGCAGTGCTAGGCTGCAAGAGACCCAGTACTTC
V gene: TRBV20-1
D gene: NA
clone size: few
J gene: TRBJ2-5

CDR3 protein: CASSQTLADNEQFF
CDR3 DNA: TGCGCCAGCAGCCAGACCCTAGCGGACAATGAGCAGTTCTTC
V gene: TRBV4-1
D gene: TRBD2
clone size: NA
J gene: TRBJ2-1

CDR3 protein: CAWSVLGSTDTQYF
CDR3 DNA: TGTGCCTGGAGTGTACTGGGAAGCACAGATACGCAGTATTTT
V gene: TRBV30
D gene: NA
clone size: few
J gene: TRBJ2-3

CDR3 protein: CASSPSGDPLHF
CDR3 DNA: TGTGCCAGCAGCCCCAGCGGAGATCCCCTCCACTTT
V gene: TRBV12-3/TRBV12-4
D gene: NA
clone size: few
J gene: TRBJ1-6

CDR3 protein: CAIEGRSYYSGANVLTF
CDR3 DNA: TGTGCCATAGAGGGAAGGTCCTACTACTCTGGGGCCAACGTCCTGACTTTC
V gene: TRBV28
D gene: NA
clone size: few
J gene: TRBJ2-6

CDR3 protein: CASGQGGYNEQFF
CDR3 DNA: TGTGCCAGCGGACAGGGAGGCTACAATGAGCAGTTCTTC
V gene: TRBV7-9
D gene: TRBD1
clone size: few
J gene: TRBJ2-1

CDR3 protein: CSAEPRGWAKNTEAFF
CDR3 DNA: TGCAGTGCTGAGCCCCGAGGATGGGCGAAGAACACTGAAGCTTTCTTT
V gene: TRBV20-1
D gene: NA
clone size: few
J gene: TRBJ1-1

CDR3 protein: CSATRQGFPIREQYF
CDR3 DNA: TGCAGTGCCACACGACAGGGCTTTCCTATACGCGAGCAGTACTTC
V gene: TRBV20-1
D gene: TRBD1
clone size: NA
J gene: TRBJ2-7

CDR3 protein: CASLRGSGGNEQFF
CDR3 DNA: TGTGCCAGTTTAAGAGGGAGTGGGGGCAATGAGCAGTTCTTC
V gene: TRBV12-3/TRBV12-4
D gene: NA
clone size: few
J gene: TRBJ2-1

CDR3 protein: CASSQDRYNSPLHF
CDR3 DNA: TGTGCCAGCAGCCAAGACAGATATAATTCACCCCTCCACTTT
V gene: TRBV7-2
D gene: NA
clone size: few
J gene: TRBJ1-6

CDR3 protein: CASSELGVGELFF
CDR3 DNA: TGTGCCAGCAGTGAATTGGGGGTCGGGGAGCTGTTTTTT
V gene: TRBV6-1
D gene: NA
clone size: NA
J gene: TRBJ2-2

CDR3 protein: CASSMIGQGSYNEQFF
CDR3 DNA: TGTGCCAGTAGTATGATTGGACAGGGATCATACAATGAGCAGTTCTTC
V gene: TRBV19
D gene: TRBD1
clone size: NA
J gene: TRBJ2-1

CDR3 protein: CASSFGQRSGDEQFF
CDR3 DNA: TGTGCCAGCAGTTTCGGTCAGAGGAGCGGGGATGAGCAGTTCTTC
V gene: TRBV12-3/TRBV12-4
D gene: TRBD2
clone size: few
J gene: TRBJ2-1

CDR3 protein: CSISSALEGYTF
CDR3 DNA: TGCAGTATCTCGTCGGCGTTGGAAGGCTACACCTTC
V gene: TRBV29-1
D gene: NA
clone size: NA
J gene: TRBJ1-2

CDR3 protein: CASSPPTGRTDTQYF
CDR3 DNA: TGTGCCAGCAGTCCCCCCACCGGTAGGACCGATACGCAGTATTTT
V gene: TRBV5-5
D gene: NA
clone size: NA
J gene: TRBJ2-3

CDR3 protein: CASSFAQAGVSNEQFF
CDR3 DNA: TGCGCCAGCAGCTTCGCCCAAGCGGGAGTAAGTAATGAGCAGTTCTTC
V gene: TRBV5-1
D gene: TRBD2
clone size: NA
J gene: TRBJ2-1

CDR3 protein: CSARDGREGNEQYF
CDR3 DNA: TGCAGTGCTAGAGATGGGAGGGAGGGCAACGAGCAGTACTTC
V gene: TRBV20-1
D gene: TRBD2
clone size: few
J gene: TRBJ2-7

CDR3 protein: CASSPGTRDTQYF
CDR3 DNA: TGTGCCAGCAGCCCCGGGACTAGGGATACGCAGTATTTT
V gene: TRBV7-2
D gene: TRBD2
clone size: many
J gene: TRBJ2-3

CDR3 protein: CASSFGGPTGELFF
CDR3 DNA: TGTGCCAGCAGTTTTGGGGGGCCCACCGGGGAGCTGTTTTTT
V gene: TRBV27
D gene: NA
clone size: NA
J gene: TRBJ2-2